This TCR beta chain was captured by sequencing in a study of T cell responses to AZD1222 COVID-19 vaccine. To note about this clone: Antigen specificity is unknown.

TCRdb's copy holds only in-frame clones and misses some; the assay was immunoSEQ multiplex PCR. Of 65,000 to 80,000 clones listed, 88% are singletons. CDR1 is SGHTA, CDR2 FQGNSA, per germline. J gave up 1 base and V 0 bases, and 5 bases lay outside the gene matches. The CDR3 is made up of 16 amino acids. Study-wide findings and caveats: Donors in the cohort were predominantly white British and more often female, and clonal diversity was possibly underestimated. The reported proportion of spike-specific TCRs targeting unmutated variant regions was nearly half.

This receptor was taken from an adult who received the MenACWY meningococcal vaccine as a control. The source material was peripheral blood, sampled 28 days after the second dose of the MenACWY control vaccine. The J gene is TRBJ2-5, the V gene TRBV7-2, with 7 bases that match TRBD1. The CDR3 region is CASSLAGAGGQETQYF. For the CDR3, the DNA is TGTGCCAGCAGCTTAGCTGGTGCAGGGGGCCAAGAGACCCAGTACTTC.